This TCR beta chain originates from a study of blood T cell repertoires in COVID-19. Study at large: Acute and convalescent COVID-19 specimens originated in the United States, Italy and Spain. Sample material is recorded as cDNA or gDNA derived from T cells, B-cell-depleted T cells, or PBMCs.

Germline V gene sequence: CDR1 SNHLY, CDR2 FYNNEI. This CDR3 is 15 amino acids long. V dropped 4 bases and J dropped 10 bases, with 17 bases sitting between them. Participant reports of clinical history set cohort assignment. Sequenced by immunoSEQ multiplex PCR; TCRdb stores in-frame clones only, minus some. The repertoire consists of roughly 200,000 clones, with 75% to 90% occurring once and the leading ten covering roughly 4%. This clonotype originated in a woman in her 30s who had been exposed to COVID-19. Sequencing input: PBMCs or T cells enriched from blood (not recorded which). The J gene is TRBJ1-6, the V gene TRBV2, with TRBD1 as a possible D gene (5 bases). CDR3 protein: CASSGDGFGGSPLHF. CDR3 nucleotides: TGTGCCAGCAGTGGGGACGGCTTCGGGGGGTCACCCCTCCACTTT. The variable domain in full, with the rest retrieved from reference TRBV2 and TRBJ1-6, is EPEVTQTPSHQVTQMGQEVILRCVPISNHLYFYWYRQILGQKVEFLVSFYNNEISEKSEIFDDQFSVERPDGSNFTLKIRSTKLEDSAMYFCASSGDGFGGSPLHFGNGTRLTVT.